This TCR beta chain appears in the sequencing data of a study of tumor-infiltrating lymphocytes in primary liver carcinoma. A remark on this clonotype: Relative to the germline gene, one junction end is altered; a read error may explain this.

CDR1 is SGHDN, CDR2 FVKESK, per germline. CDR3 length: 21 residues. Starting material for RNA and DNA co-extraction consisted of about 19-32 mg of unsorted bulk tissue. Primary liver carcinomas in the patients were surgically resected. The researchers produced TCR beta cDNA from 450 to 600 ng total RNA with a constant-region primer. Amplification in three nested multiplex PCR rounds with slightly modified ARM-PCR gave rise to TCR beta libraries. Rounds one and two of PCR, each of 9 to 11 cycles, were primed with TRBV1-TRBV30 forward primers and a C-beta reverse primer. Using its own MiXCR run on the multiplex PCR reads, TCRdb lists one record per CDR3 protein. This sample yields approximately 100,000 distinct CDR3 sequences, of which 55% to 80% are seen a single time; 12% belongs to the top ten.

The source material was liver tumor tissue from sampling region 2. The subset: tumor region T2, inferior pole. This TCR was recovered from an older woman with primary liver carcinoma and hepatitis B virus infection. This chain links TRBV14 with TRBJ2-1; 12 positions agree with TRBD2. In DNA, the CDR3 is TGTGCTAGCAGCCCCCTCGGCTGCGGGGGTTCAGAGACTAGCGGGAGTGGTGAGCAGTTCTTC. As protein: CASSPLGCGGSETSGSGEQFF.